In its sample, the clone carrying this TCR beta chain was seen once. This sample is part of a study of blood T cell repertoires in COVID-19. Study overall: COVID-19 samples, acute and convalescent, were from the United States, Italy and Spain.

The J segment lost 8 bases and the V segment lost 5 bases, leaving 10 bases of the junction unmatched. The CDR3 is 15 amino acids. Germline CDR1 SGHDT, CDR2 YYEEEE. TCRdb keeps only in-frame clones here, not all; method: immunoSEQ multiplex PCR. The sample consists of under 75,000 clones, around 89% of them appearing once. The source is a man aged 50 to 59 with acute or convalescent COVID-19. Sequencing used peripheral blood. The chain employs TRBV5-6 and TRBJ2-3; 11 bases are a match to TRBD2. The CDR3 sequence: CASSSGTSGFVTQYF. CDR3 DNA sequence: TGTGCCAGCAGTTCCGGGACTAGCGGTTTCGTTACGCAGTATTTT.